This T cell receptor (beta chain) derives from a study of T cell clonotyping in hematopoietic cell transplantation. Time point specified: recipient sample about 28 days before transplant, after cytoreduction. This table comes from immunoSEQ multiplex PCR, and its TCRdb copy is limited to in-frame clones, with some not included. The sample shows roughly 46,000 clones, around 83% of them seen only once. Germline V gives CDR1 LGHNA, CDR2 YNFKEQ. The CDR3 loop spans 17 amino acids. After removal of 4 bases from V and 4 bases from J, the junction contained 5 bases not matched to a gene. The sequence was collected from a man aged 55 to 70 with myelodysplastic syndrome. Some clones in this sample may be carry-over from other donors' samples. The chain uses TRBV4-2 and TRBJ2-3; 16 bases agree with TRBD2. Material: peripheral blood mononuclear cells, obtained before stem cell transplant. The CDR3 spells CASSLGLAGGLADTQYF. The CDR3 bases are TGTGCCAGCAGCCTGGGACTAGCGGGGGGGCTCGCAGATACGCAGTATTTT.